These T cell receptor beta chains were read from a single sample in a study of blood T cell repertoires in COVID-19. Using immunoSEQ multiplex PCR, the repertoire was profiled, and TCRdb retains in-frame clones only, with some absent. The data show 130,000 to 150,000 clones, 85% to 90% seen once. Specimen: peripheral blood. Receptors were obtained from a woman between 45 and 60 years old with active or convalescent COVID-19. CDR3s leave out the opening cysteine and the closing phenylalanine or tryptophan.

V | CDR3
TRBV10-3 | AISGLAPETQY
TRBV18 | ASSPPLGTGSYEQY
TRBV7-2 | ASSLGRQKAYEQY
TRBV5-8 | ASRSGLAVDEQY
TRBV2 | ASSESQGQDRANEKLF
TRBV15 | ATSRWTSGSSYEQY
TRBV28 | ASSSPTGGEEKLF
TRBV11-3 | ASSPTGGAWRESNTGELF
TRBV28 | ASSLGTGMRSYEQY
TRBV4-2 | ASSQASGQSTDTQY
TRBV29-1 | SVRGINYGYT
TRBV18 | ASSPRGTSVSYNEQF
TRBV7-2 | ASSFAAGQETQY
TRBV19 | ASSPRQGNTEAF
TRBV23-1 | ATWTGGFYSPLH
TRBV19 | ASSIDRAGQPQH
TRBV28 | ASSPPQGMNTEAF
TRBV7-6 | ASSLSPQGLYNEQF
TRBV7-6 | ASSLGPGLSYEQY
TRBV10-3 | AISSGIYGYT
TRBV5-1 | ASSLDEQY
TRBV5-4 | ASSENAGANVLT
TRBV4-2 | ASSQEDFPNTEAF
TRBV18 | ASSPDRGAEAF
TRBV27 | ASSFRTGGYGYT
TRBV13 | ASSLGYRGNTEAF
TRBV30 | AWSVQGAITEAF
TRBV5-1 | ASSLTASYGYT
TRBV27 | ASSLWTDYTAKNIQY
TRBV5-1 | ASSLGSGAEAF